These 27 T cell receptor beta chains were sequenced from one sample in a study of CD8 T cells in ankylosing spondylitis. MiXCR was run by TCRdb on the 5' RACE reads, yielding one entry per CDR3 protein. The data contain about 250,000 distinct CDR3 sequences, 20% to 30% of them singletons. Sequencing was done on a sample of blood, either unsorted or a sorted T cell fraction (not recorded which). All receptors derive from a male donor with ankylosing spondylitis or in good health (not recorded which).

This CDR3 reads CARNHGHREEDTQYF. CDR3 nucleotides: TGTGCCAGAAACCATGGGCACAGGGAGGAAGATACGCAGTATTTT. The genes are TRBV6-1 and TRBJ2-3; possibly TRBD1 or TRBD2 for D (6 bases each). The CDR3 has 15 residues. CDR1 is MNHNS and CDR2 is SASEGT in the germline V gene. Between the trimmed V and J ends, which lost 9 bases and 5 bases, there was a span of 21 bases.

V is TRBV30 and J is TRBJ1-5, with 8 bases lining up with TRBD1. Germline V CDR1 and CDR2: GTSNPN, SVGIG (reference sequence). The CDR3 has 13 amino acids. In nucleotides, the CDR3 is TGTCACCGGGCAGGGGGCGGCAATCAGCCCCAGCATTTT. Encoded protein: CHRAGGGNQPQHF.

Worth noting for this clonotype: A much larger clone sits a single nucleotide away, making a read error possible. This chain connects TRBV20-1 to TRBJ1-4, with a weak D call TRBD1 (6 bases). Germline CDR1 DFQATT, CDR2 SNEGSKA (reference sequence). CDR3 length equals 13 residues. The CDR3 DNA follows: TGCAGTGCTAGAACCCTACAGGGTGAAAAACTGTATTTT. Its translation is CSARTLQGEKLYF.

V usage is TRBV6-5 and J usage is TRBJ2-2; perhaps D is TRBD1 or TRBD2 (5 bases each). CDR3 length: 16 residues. Trimming took off 1 base at V and 0 bases at J, with 9 bases between the two ends. Per germline, CDR1 MNHEY and CDR2 SVGAGI. The CDR3 region is CASSYLGRTNTGELFF. CDR3 nucleotide sequence: TGTGCCAGCAGTTACTTGGGACGGACGAACACCGGGGAGCTGTTTTTT.

The chain employs TRBV20-1 and TRBJ2-5, with TRBD2 matching over 7 bases. V was clipped by 7 bases and J by 7 bases; unmatched bases: 6. CDR1 DFQATT and CDR2 SNEGSKA come from the germline V gene (reference sequence). The CDR3 length is 11 residues. The CDR3 sequence is CSVGTTGTQYF. The DNA for the CDR3 is TGCAGTGTCGGGACTACCGGGACCCAGTACTTC.

This clonotype has more than one count but fewer than ten. The V and J genes are TRBV20-1 and TRBJ2-3; 8 bases agree with TRBD2. CDR1 is DFQATT and CDR2 is SNEGSKA in the germline V gene (reference sequence). The junction had 14 bases not matched to a gene; V was cut back by 6 bases and J by 3 bases. The CDR3 is made up of 16 amino acids. The CDR3 DNA reads as TGCAGTGCGCAAGTCCCGGGACTAGGGGTAACAGATACGCAGTATTTT. Translating gives CSAQVPGLGVTDTQYF.

This clonotype was observed a handful of times. The rearrangement joins TRBV19 to TRBJ1-1; tentative D call: TRBD1 (5 bases). From germline, CDR1 is LNHDA and CDR2 SQIVND (reference sequence). This CDR3 region has 14 residues. Trimming took 5 bases from V and 1 from J, leaving 11 bases between them. The CDR3 reads CASSVVTGNTEAFF. The CDR3 DNA is TGTGCCAGTAGTGTTGTCACAGGGAACACTGAAGCTTTCTTT.

This clonotype was observed at least ten times. V gene TRBV4-1 combines with J gene TRBJ2-2, with D possibly TRBD2 on 5 matching bases. This CDR3 region has 17 residues. Trimming cost V 3 bases and J 4 bases, with 18 bases left between them. Germline V gene sequence: CDR1 MGHRA, CDR2 YSYEKL. The CDR3 DNA sequence: TGCGCCAGCAGCCACCTAGTCGGATCCGCGGGCACCGGGGAGCTGTTTTTT. This codes for CASSHLVGSAGTGELFF.

Many counts were recorded for this clonotype. The V call is TRBV20-1, the J call TRBJ2-4, with 10 bases identical to TRBD2. The CDR3 consists of 14 residues. Germline V gene sequence: CDR1 DFQATT, CDR2 SNEGSKA (reference sequence). J was trimmed by 5 bases and V by 3 bases; bases with no gene match: 4. The CDR3 spells CSARELAGENIQYF. In nucleotides, the CDR3 is TGCAGTGCTAGGGAGCTAGCGGGGGAAAACATTCAGTACTTC.

The gene calls are TRBV6-2 or TRBV6-3 and TRBJ1-2; the D is unclear. Germline loops: CDR1 MNHEY, CDR2 SVGEGT. This CDR3 spans 14 amino acids. Trimming took off 7 bases at V and 5 bases at J, with 17 bases between the two ends. As DNA, the CDR3 is TGTGCCAGCACCTTGTCCAGTAACTCTTATGGCTACACCTTC. Its protein product is CASTLSSNSYGYTF.

The rearrangement joins TRBV7-2 to TRBJ2-3; D gene ambiguous. This CDR3 comprises 14 residues. Trimming took off 1 base at V and 1 base at J, with 6 bases between the two ends. Germline values: CDR1 SGHTA, CDR2 FQGNSA. The CDR3 here is CASSLDVRTDTQYF. CDR3 sequence (DNA): TGTGCCAGCAGCTTAGACGTCCGCACAGATACGCAGTATTTT.

Turning to this clonotype: One junction end disagrees with the germline gene, perhaps due to a read error. The rearrangement uses TRBV20-1 and TRBJ2-1, with TRBD2 matching 7 bases. In germline, CDR1 is DFQATT, CDR2 SNEGSKA (reference sequence). This CDR3 has 10 residues. The CDR3: CSARRGVPHF. CDR3 coding DNA: TGCAGTGCCAGACGGGGGGTGCCTCATTTC.

This clonotype was seen ten or more times. The chain is built from TRBV12-3 or TRBV12-4 and TRBJ1-5; possible D gene TRBD1, 6 bases. V was pared by 4 bases and J by 2 bases, with 12 bases between. This CDR3 has 15 amino acids. This CDR3 is CASSSQGSGNQPQHF. Here the CDR3 DNA reads TGTGCCAGCAGTTCACAGGGTTCGGGCAATCAGCCCCAGCATTTT.

This clonotype appeared many times. The chain combines TRBV12-3 or TRBV12-4 with TRBJ2-1; the D gene is possibly TRBD2 (5 bases). V lost 4 bases, J lost 4 bases, and 8 bases lay in between. This CDR3 has 13 residues. CDR3 DNA: TGTGCCAGCAGTTCCGGAGGATACAATGAGCAGTTCTTC. Residues: CASSSGGYNEQFF.

The table lists this clonotype with a few counts. The chain carries TRBV15 and TRBJ1-1; 8 bases line up with TRBD1. CDR1 is LNHNV, CDR2 YYDKDF, per germline (reference sequence). Trimming cost V 7 bases and J 2 bases; bases outside gene matches: 6. This CDR3 region has 14 residues. This chain's CDR3 is CATILGQGNTEAFF. For the CDR3, the DNA is TGTGCCACCATCCTCGGACAGGGAAACACTGAAGCTTTCTTT.

The table lists this clonotype with many counts. V is TRBV5-6 and J is TRBJ2-1; D is unresolved. V was cut by 2 bases and J by 3 bases, with 0 bases left in between. CDR1 SGHDT and CDR2 YYEEEE come from the germline V gene. CDR3 length: 11 residues. The DNA of the CDR3 is TGTGCCAGCAGCTTCTACAATGAGCAGTTCTTC. Protein product: CASSFYNEQFF.

This clonotype was counted at least ten times. V and J are TRBV29-1 and TRBJ2-7, with D tentatively TRBD1 (5 bases). Trimming stripped 6 bases from V and 2 bases from J, with 17 bases between. The CDR3 has 14 amino acids. Per the germline V gene, CDR1 is SQVTM and CDR2 is ANQGSEA. DNA for the CDR3: TGCAGCGTGAAGACAGCCTCATCACCCTACGAGCAGTACTTC. Residues: CSVKTASSPYEQYF.

This clonotype was seen just once. The chain employs TRBV20-1 and TRBJ2-5, with 7 bases fitting TRBD1. Germline trimming cut 5 bases from V and 3 bases from J; bases unmatched to any gene: 9. The CDR3 loop spans 14 amino acids. From germline, CDR1 is DFQATT and CDR2 SNEGSKA (reference sequence). CDR3 residues: CSAGGQNFEETQYF. For the CDR3, the DNA is TGCAGTGCTGGGGGACAGAACTTTGAAGAGACCCAGTACTTC.

This clonotype was recorded a few times. The chain combines TRBV5-5 with TRBJ2-1; the D gene could be TRBD1 or TRBD2 (5 bases each). V was pared by 1 base and J by 8 bases, with 16 bases between. CDR1 is SGHKS, CDR2 YYEKEE, per germline (reference sequence). CDR3 size: 15 residues. The CDR3 bases are TGTGCCAGCAGCTTGTTGAGGGGTATGGCGGATGAGCAGTTCTTC. Translation gives CASSLLRGMADEQFF.

This clonotype was observed many times. The gene calls are TRBV12-3 or TRBV12-4 and TRBJ2-6, with 10 bases identical to TRBD1. Losses at the gene ends were 6 bases for V and 0 bases for J; bases not matched to a gene: 8. CDR3 length: 18 residues. The CDR3 reads CASSHDRGQTSGANVLTF. In DNA form, the CDR3 reads TGTGCCAGCAGCCATGACAGGGGGCAGACCTCTGGGGCCAACGTCCTGACTTTC.

This clonotype was seen at least ten times. The gene calls are TRBV30 and TRBJ1-1, with 8 bases identical to TRBD1. This CDR3 comprises 15 residues. Germline values: CDR1 GTSNPN, CDR2 SVGIG (reference sequence). V trimming: 0 bases; J trimming: 1 base; junction bases outside the gene matches: 4. CDR3 sequence reads: CAWSVRTGRNTEAFF. CDR3 DNA: TGTGCCTGGAGTGTAAGGACAGGGAGGAACACTGAAGCTTTCTTT.

A single count supports this clonotype. The chain carries TRBV20-1 and TRBJ2-1, with D uncertain. Trimming shortened V by 5 bases and J by 4 bases, and 18 bases separated the two germline ends. CDR1 is DFQATT and CDR2 is SNEGSKA in the germline V gene (reference sequence). This CDR3 has 15 amino acids. The CDR3 is CSAFPGGTIYNEQFF. The CDR3 DNA follows: TGCAGTGCTTTCCCCGGCGGCACGATATACAATGAGCAGTTCTTC.

This clonotype was counted a few times. The V gene is TRBV12-3 or TRBV12-4, the J gene TRBJ1-1; 8 nucleotides match TRBD1. This CDR3 comprises 14 residues. The junction had 8 bases not matched to a gene; V was cut back by 7 bases and J by 4 bases. CDR3 DNA: TGTGCCAGCACTCTACCGGGGACAGGCACTGAAGCTTTCTTT. It yields the protein CASTLPGTGTEAFF.

This clonotype was picked up many times. The J gene is TRBJ1-1, the V gene TRBV20-1; possible D gene TRBD1, 5 bases. The V end was cut by 6 bases, the J end by 1 base, with 15 bases between. The CDR3 has 14 amino acids. Germline lookup yields CDR1 DFQATT and CDR2 SNEGSKA (reference sequence). CDR3 nucleotide sequence: TGCAGTGCGGAAGGAGAGGGACCGAACACTGAAGCTTTCTTT. Translation gives CSAEGEGPNTEAFF.

The chain has TRBV28 and TRBJ1-4; 7 nucleotides match TRBD1. The junction had 2 bases not matched to a gene; V was cut back by 1 base and J by 0 bases. Germline V gene lookup returns CDR1 MDHEN and CDR2 SYDVKM. CDR3 length: 16 amino acids. This CDR3 is CASSLSQGATNEKLFF. DNA for the CDR3: TGTGCCAGCAGTTTATCGCAGGGGGCAACTAATGAAAAACTGTTTTTT.

V usage is TRBV23-1 and J usage is TRBJ2-3; 7 positions match TRBD2. TRBV23-1 is noted as an ORF with a role that remains uncertain. V gave up 7 bases and J gave up 2 bases; unmatched junction bases: 15. The CDR3 loop spans 17 amino acids. The DNA for the CDR3 is TGCGCCAGCAATCACTCCCGGGACTACACCGACACAGATACGCAGTATTTT. Translation gives CASNHSRDYTDTDTQYF.

This clonotype was picked up many times. One end of the junction does not line up with germline, which may come from a read error. The chain uses TRBV15 and TRBJ1-2; possibly TRBD1 for D (5 bases). There are 16 residues in the CDR3. Germline loops: CDR1 LNHNV, CDR2 YYDKDF (reference sequence). CDR3 amino acids: CATSRDRPNRSYGYTF. Written as DNA, the CDR3 is TGTGCCACCAGCCGAGACCGACCTAACAGGTCCTATGGCTACACCTTC.